This entry lists 28 T cell receptor beta chains sequenced from one sample in a study of T cells in Graves' hyperthyroidism and ophthalmopathy (dated 2019 in TCRdb). The library was obtained by multiplex PCR. TCRdb lists the instrument as Illumina HiSeq 2000. Amplification of TCR beta CDR3 regions was carried out from RNA transcripts. The TCR CDR3 was subjected to a first round of RT-PCR using the HTBI primer set and the Qiagen OneStep RT-PCR kit. TCRdb trimmed public reads at Q25 via fastp, called clones via MiXCR and kept in-frame beta chains. Rows with a matching CDR3 protein are joined into one entry that keeps the most common DNA and genes. A total of more than 350,000 distinct CDR3 sequences appear in this sample, nearly 15% of them only once. Roughly 19% of the sample is taken by the ten largest. Material for sequencing was blood. These receptors were obtained from a woman aged 60 to 75 with Graves' ophthalmopathy.

This clonotype showed up just a few times. This sequence joins TRBV29-1 and TRBJ1-2; 8 bases are a match to TRBD1. This CDR3 has 16 amino acids. The J segment lost 0 bases and the V segment lost 1 base, leaving 7 bases of the junction unmatched. Germline assignment: CDR1 SQVTM and CDR2 ANQGSEA. CDR3 region: CSVEGRQGRTNYGYTF. CDR3 DNA sequence: TGCAGCGTTGAAGGGAGACAGGGGCGGACTAACTATGGCTACACCTTC. Combining the CDR3 with reference TRBV29-1 and TRBJ1-2 gives the whole variable domain SAVISQKPSRDICQRGTSLTIQCQVDSQVTMMFWYRQQPGQSLTLIATANQGSEATYESGFVIDKFPISRPNLTFSTLTVSNMSPEDSSIYLCSVEGRQGRTNYGYTFGSGTRLTVV.

In this sample, this clonotype turned up a few times. V and J are TRBV4-1 and TRBJ1-1; TRBD1 agrees at 9 bases. The CDR3 covers 15 residues. The J segment lost 3 bases and the V segment lost 3 bases, leaving 5 bases of the junction unmatched. Germline V CDR1 and CDR2: MGHRA, YSYEKL. The CDR3, as DNA: TGCGCCAGCAGCCAGTCGGGACAGGGAGACACTGAAGCTTTCTTT. Translated, it gives CASSQSGQGDTEAFF.

This clonotype was detected ten times or more. The chain uses TRBV5-1 and TRBJ1-1; tentative D call: TRBD1 (5 bases). The germline V gene encodes CDR1 SGHRS and CDR2 YFSETQ. Deletions cut 0 bases from V and 5 bases from J, with 23 bases between. This CDR3 has 18 residues. DNA of the CDR3: TGCGCCAGCAGCTTGGGCTCTCGGGACTCCAACCGGGGGACTGAAGCTTTCTTT. The encoded protein is CASSLGSRDSNRGTEAFF.

This clonotype has just a few counts. CDR3 residues: CASEGRNNEKLFF. In DNA, the CDR3 is TGTGCCAGCGAGGGGCGGAATAATGAAAAACTGTTTTTT. The gene calls are TRBV5-6 and TRBJ1-4; D is perhaps TRBD1 (5 bases). CDR3 length: 13 residues. Germline assignment: CDR1 SGHDT and CDR2 YYEEEE. V lost 7 bases and J lost 4, with 11 bases in between.

The genes are TRBV25-1 and TRBJ1-4, with D maybe TRBD1 (6 bases). Trimming shortened V by 2 bases and J by 0 bases, and 10 bases separated the two germline ends. Germline values: CDR1 MGHDK, CDR2 SYGVNS. The CDR3 runs 16 residues. CDR3 loop: CASSEGTLATNEKLFF. CDR3 coding DNA: TGTGCCAGCAGTGAAGGGACACTCGCAACTAATGAAAAACTGTTTTTT.

This clonotype was found a few times. V usage is TRBV5-1 and J usage is TRBJ1-1; possibly TRBD1 for D (5 bases). Germline CDR1 SGHRS, CDR2 YFSETQ. Trimming took off 4 bases at V and 8 bases at J, with 12 bases between the two ends. The CDR3 covers 12 residues. The chain's CDR3 is CASSVQGREAFF. CDR3 nucleotide sequence: TGCGCCAGCAGCGTTCAGGGTAGGGAAGCTTTCTTT.

The table lists this clonotype with a few counts. The V and J genes are TRBV7-3 and TRBJ2-3, with D unresolved. This CDR3 comprises 15 residues. CDR1 is SGHTA and CDR2 is FQGTGA in the germline V gene. Trimming took 5 bases from V and 3 from J, leaving 15 bases between them. CDR3 protein: CASSAGLSWTDTQYF. The CDR3 nucleotides are TGTGCCAGCAGCGCCGGGCTCTCTTGGACAGATACGCAGTATTTT.

This clonotype was seen many times. The chain recombines TRBV28 with TRBJ1-5; 8 nucleotides align to TRBD1. V dropped 5 bases and J dropped 6; count of bases not matched to a gene: 12. Germline values: CDR1 MDHEN, CDR2 SYDVKM. The length of the CDR3 is 16 residues. The CDR3 nucleotides read TGTGCCAGCAGTCCACGCGCAGGGGGCGAGGGTCAGCCCCAGCATTTT. It encodes CASSPRAGGEGQPQHF.

This chain connects TRBV20-1 to TRBJ2-7; no firm D call. Germline V gene sequence: CDR1 DFQATT, CDR2 SNEGSKA (reference sequence). The CDR3 consists of 13 residues. Trimming left V 0 bases short and J 0 bases short, with 6 bases between. The CDR3 sequence: CSAREKSSYEQYF. The CDR3 coding sequence is TGCAGTGCTAGAGAGAAAAGCTCCTACGAGCAGTACTTC.

V and J are TRBV19 and TRBJ2-7; TRBD1 is a possible D gene (5 bases). The V end was cut by 3 bases, the J end by 2 bases, with 11 bases between. Germline CDR1 LNHDA, CDR2 SQIVND (reference sequence). This CDR3 has 14 residues. Here the CDR3 reads CASSIPGMTYEQYF. In DNA form, the CDR3 reads TGTGCCAGTAGTATCCCAGGGATGACCTACGAGCAGTACTTC. Using reference TRBV19 and TRBJ2-7 for the parts outside the CDR3, the full variable domain is DGGITQSPKYLFRKEGQNVTLSCEQNLNHDAMYWYRQDPGQGLRLIYYSQIVNDFQKGDIAEGYSVSREKKESFPLTVTSAQKNPTAFYLCASSIPGMTYEQYFGPGTRLTVT.

This clonotype was recorded many times. The gene calls are TRBV6-6 and TRBJ1-2; no reliable D call. Per germline, CDR1 MNHNY and CDR2 SVGAGI (reference sequence). CDR3 length: 13 amino acids. V gave up 0 bases and J gave up 2 bases, with 4 bases separating them. The CDR3 DNA follows: TGTGCCAGCAGTTACTCACAGAACTATGGCTACACCTTC. Translated: CASSYSQNYGYTF.

The V gene is TRBV6-1, the J gene TRBJ2-1; 10 bases align to TRBD2. V shed 10 bases and J 3 bases; nucleotides not matched to a gene: 15. From germline, CDR1 is MNHNS and CDR2 SASEGT. The CDR3 spans 17 residues. The CDR3 nucleotides read TGTGCCACCCGGGGGGGGCTACTAGCGGGATTCTACAATGAGCAGTTCTTC. Protein sequence: CATRGGLLAGFYNEQFF.

This clonotype was recorded many times. The genes are TRBV7-3 and TRBJ2-3; D might be TRBD1 (5 bases). V was pared by 5 bases and J by 0 bases, with 12 bases between. CDR1 SGHTA and CDR2 FQGTGA come from the germline V gene. This CDR3 is 15 amino acids long. The CDR3 nucleotides read TGTGCCAGCAGCATAGGACACCCGAGCACAGATACGCAGTATTTT. Protein: CASSIGHPSTDTQYF.

This clonotype was picked up a small number of times. V is TRBV5-1 and J is TRBJ2-1, with a weak D call TRBD2 (7 bases). Germline CDR1 is SGHRS and CDR2 is YFSETQ. The CDR3 length is 15 residues. V was trimmed by 7 bases and J by 0 bases, leaving 14 bases between them. CDR3 in amino acids: CASQPGGRSYNEQFF. For the CDR3, the DNA is TGCGCCAGCCAGCCGGGGGGCCGCTCCTACAATGAGCAGTTCTTC.

This clonotype came up many times. This chain links TRBV12-3 or TRBV12-4 with TRBJ1-5; D is unclear. CDR3 length equals 12 residues. V lost 5 bases and J lost 1, with 3 bases in between. The CDR3 protein is CASSKSNQPQHF. The DNA for the CDR3 is TGTGCCAGCAGTAAGAGCAATCAGCCCCAGCATTTT.

The J gene is TRBJ1-2, the V gene TRBV12-3 or TRBV12-4; D not certain. Trimming left V 1 base short and J 9 bases short, with 9 bases between. The CDR3 is made up of 12 amino acids. DNA for the CDR3: TGTGCCAGCAGTTTAGTTCTCGAAAGCTACACCTTC. This translates into CASSLVLESYTF.

The table lists this clonotype with many counts. V usage is TRBV30 and J usage is TRBJ1-2; 8 nucleotides line up with TRBD1. Germline CDR1 is GTSNPN and CDR2 is SVGIG (reference sequence). The CDR3 has 14 amino acids. Unmatched junction bases numbered 5, after V lost 0 bases and J lost 5 bases. The CDR3 DNA reads as TGTGCCTGGAGTGTACCAGGGGGCTATTATGGCTACACCTTC. Translation gives CAWSVPGGYYGYTF.

V is TRBV5-1 and J is TRBJ1-3; D is perhaps TRBD1 (5 bases). V dropped 5 bases and J dropped 0 bases, with 18 bases sitting between them. The CDR3 consists of 17 residues. Germline CDR1 SGHRS, CDR2 YFSETQ. Here the CDR3 DNA reads TGCGCCAGCAGTTTCTCTGAGGCGGGGGGCTCTGGAAACACCATATATTTT. Translation gives CASSFSEAGGSGNTIYF.

The chain recombines TRBV5-1 with TRBJ1-4; 9 nucleotides agree with TRBD1. V lost 2 bases to trimming and J lost 7 bases; unmatched junction nucleotides: 12. Germline lookup yields CDR1 SGHRS and CDR2 YFSETQ. The CDR3 sequence is 17 residues long. CDR3: CASSFGTGRSEGEKLFF. CDR3 nucleotides: TGCGCCAGCAGCTTCGGGACAGGGCGTTCTGAGGGTGAAAAACTGTTTTTT.

This clonotype showed up many times. This chain connects TRBV7-9 to TRBJ1-5, with D unclear. The V end was cut by 1 base, the J end by 7 bases, with 17 bases between. The CDR3 is 16 amino acids. Germline V lookup: CDR1 SEHNR, CDR2 FQNEAQ (reference sequence). The CDR3 reads CASSLDSTQVVQPQHF. The CDR3 DNA sequence: TGTGCCAGCAGCTTAGACTCCACCCAGGTGGTACAGCCCCAGCATTTT.

The table lists this clonotype with many counts. V gene TRBV5-1 combines with J gene TRBJ2-1; 12 positions agree with TRBD2. V dropped 3 bases and J dropped 10; count of bases not matched to a gene: 8. CDR3 length equals 15 residues. Looked up from germline, CDR1 is SGHRS and CDR2 is YFSETQ. CDR3 sequence reads: CASSSTSGSPREQFF. The CDR3, as DNA: TGCGCCAGCAGCTCGACTAGCGGGAGTCCCAGGGAGCAGTTCTTC.

This clonotype was seen repeatedly, ten times or more. The chain couples TRBV6-1 to TRBJ1-1, with a possible D match to TRBD1 (6 bases). The CDR3 is made up of 13 amino acids. The V gene's germline CDR1 is MNHNS and CDR2 SASEGT. V lost 3 bases and J 5 bases, leaving 10 bases between the germline ends. The DNA for the CDR3 is TGTGCCAGCAGTGAGGGGGGGCGGACTGAAGCTTTCTTT. Translation gives CASSEGGRTEAFF.

This clonotype was seen a few times. The genes are TRBV19 and TRBJ2-1, with 9 bases lining up with TRBD2. The CDR3 totals 16 residues. Germline lookup yields CDR1 LNHDA and CDR2 SQIVND (reference sequence). V lost 7 bases and J lost 4; bases outside the gene matches: 11. Here the CDR3 reads CASISIWTSDYNEQFF. CDR3 coding DNA: TGTGCCAGTATCTCAATATGGACTAGCGATTACAATGAGCAGTTCTTC.

This clonotype was detected ten times or more. The rearrangement joins TRBV3-1 to TRBJ2-7; possible D gene TRBD2, 6 bases. Germline-derived CDR1 and CDR2 are LGHDT and YNNKEL (reference sequence). V was trimmed by 2 bases and J by 2 bases, leaving 19 bases between them. The CDR3 covers 17 residues. The DNA of the CDR3 is TGTGCCAGCAGCCAACCCGTCCGGGACTCCGGCCCCTACGAGCAGTACTTC. It yields the protein CASSQPVRDSGPYEQYF.

This clonotype was recorded at least ten times. V is TRBV20-1 and J is TRBJ2-7; a weak D match, TRBD2 (7 bases). The germline V gene encodes CDR1 DFQATT and CDR2 SNEGSKA (reference sequence). Deletions cut 3 bases from V and 1 base from J, with 13 bases between. The CDR3 sequence is 14 residues long. The CDR3 nucleotides read TGCAGTGCTAGGGGGGGGCTGACATCCTACGAGCAGTACTTC. Protein sequence: CSARGGLTSYEQYF.

This clonotype occurred many times. This chain joins TRBV18 and TRBJ2-5; D not certain. Germline CDR1 KGHSH, CDR2 LQKENI. Trimming stripped 0 bases from V and 6 bases from J, with 5 bases between. The CDR3 loop spans 12 amino acids. CDR3 sequence reads: CASSPPSKTQYF. The CDR3, as DNA: TGTGCCAGCTCACCACCGTCGAAGACCCAGTACTTC. Full variable domain (remainder filled in from reference TRBV18 and TRBJ2-5): NAGVMQNPRHLVRRRGQEARLRCSPMKGHSHVYWYRQLPEEGLKFMVYLQKENIIDESGMPKERFSAEFPKEGPSILRIQQVVRGDSAAYFCASSPPSKTQYFGPGTRLLVL.

This clonotype has ten or more counts. The chain employs TRBV7-3 and TRBJ2-3; no firm D call. The CDR3 is made up of 15 amino acids. CDR1 is SGHTA, CDR2 FQGTGA, per germline. V was clipped by 2 bases and J by 3 bases, with 12 bases between them. CDR3 in amino acids: CASSLRPDRTDTQYF. CDR3 sequence (DNA): TGTGCCAGCAGCTTACGCCCCGACCGTACAGATACGCAGTATTTT. The whole variable domain, remainder taken from reference TRBV7-3 and TRBJ2-3, is GAGVSQTPSNKVTEKGKYVELRCDPISGHTALYWYRQSLGQGPEFLIYFQGTGAADDSGLPNDRFFAVRPEGSVSTLKIQRTERGDSAVYLCASSLRPDRTDTQYFGPGTRLTVL.

The table lists this clonotype with many counts. This chain joins TRBV12-3 or TRBV12-4 and TRBJ1-6, with a weak D call TRBD1 (5 bases). Trimming took off 4 bases at V and 4 bases at J, with 14 bases between the two ends. This CDR3 is 16 amino acids long. CDR3 amino acids: CASSSGGVGYNSPLHF. Here the CDR3 DNA reads TGTGCCAGCAGTTCTGGGGGGGTAGGGTATAATTCACCCCTCCACTTT.